These 3 T cell receptor beta chains were all obtained from the same sample, sequenced in a study of blood T cell repertoires in COVID-19. TCRdb's copy holds only in-frame clones and misses some; the assay was immunoSEQ multiplex PCR. The sample carries about 110,000 clones, about 80% recorded once. Sequencing was performed on peripheral blood. The receptors originated from a man in his 70s with acute or convalescent COVID-19.

CDR3 in amino acids: CAISELDEGGGYTF. The DNA of the CDR3 is TGTGCCATCAGTGAGTTGGACGAAGGGGGTGGCTACACCTTC. The chain joins TRBV10-3 to TRBJ1-2, with a possible D match to TRBD1 (6 bases). The CDR3 covers 14 residues. Germline lookup yields CDR1 ENHRY and CDR2 SYGVKD. Between the trimmed V and J ends, which lost 1 base and 7 bases, there was a span of 13 bases.

The chain recombines TRBV19 with TRBJ1-4; 10 nucleotides align to TRBD1. V shed 4 bases, J shed 10 bases, and the junction held 6 bases outside the gene matches. CDR1 and CDR2 from the germline V gene are LNHDA and SQIVND (reference sequence). CDR3 length equals 14 residues. CDR3 nucleotide sequence: TGTGCCAGTAGTACCCGGGACAGGGGAAGAAAACTGTTTTTT. This sequence encodes CASSTRDRGRKLFF.

CDR3 nucleotide sequence: TGTGCCAGCAGCTCTGGCCCGGGACAGGGAATTCAGCCCCAGCATTTT. As protein: CASSSGPGQGIQPQHF. This chain connects TRBV7-9 to TRBJ1-5; 9 bases fit TRBD1. CDR1 and CDR2 from the germline V gene are SEHNR and FQNEAQ (reference sequence). The CDR3 covers 16 residues. V was pared by 4 bases and J by 6 bases, with 10 bases of the junction left unmatched. Filled out from reference TRBV7-9 and TRBJ1-5, the complete variable domain reads DTGVSQNPRHKITKRGQNVTFRCDPISEHNRLYWYRQTLGQGPEFLTYFQNEAQLEKSRLLSDRFSAERPKGSFSTLEIQRTEQGDSAMYLCASSSGPGQGIQPQHFGDGTRLSIL.